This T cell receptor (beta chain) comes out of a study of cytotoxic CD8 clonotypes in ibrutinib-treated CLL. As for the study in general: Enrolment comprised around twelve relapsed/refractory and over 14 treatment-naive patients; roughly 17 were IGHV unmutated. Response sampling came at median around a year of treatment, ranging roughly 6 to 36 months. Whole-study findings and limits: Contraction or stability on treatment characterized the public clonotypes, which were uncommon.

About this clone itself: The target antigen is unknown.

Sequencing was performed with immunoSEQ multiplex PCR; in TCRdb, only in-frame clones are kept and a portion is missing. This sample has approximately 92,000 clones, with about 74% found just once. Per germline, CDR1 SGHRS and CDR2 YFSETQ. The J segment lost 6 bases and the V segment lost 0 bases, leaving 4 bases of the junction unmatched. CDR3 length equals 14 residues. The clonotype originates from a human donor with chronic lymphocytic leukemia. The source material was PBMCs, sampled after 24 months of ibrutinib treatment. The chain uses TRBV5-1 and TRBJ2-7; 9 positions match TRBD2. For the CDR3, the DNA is TGCGCCAGCAGCTTGGTTAGCGGGGGTTCCGAGCAGTACTTC. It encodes CASSLVSGGSEQYF. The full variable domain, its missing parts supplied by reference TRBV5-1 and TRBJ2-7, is KAGVTQTPRYLIKTRGQQVTLSCSPISGHRSVSWYQQTPGQGLQFLFEYFSETQRNKGNFPGRFSGRQFSNSRSEMNVSTLELGDSALYLCASSLVSGGSEQYFGPGTRLTVT.